This T cell receptor beta chain was sequenced during a study of blood T cell repertoires in COVID-19. Background on the study: There were acute and convalescent COVID-19 samples, and they came from the United States, Italy and Spain. Sources were T cells, B-cell-depleted T cells, or PBMCs; the material itself was cDNA or gDNA.

In germline, CDR1 is SGHRS, CDR2 YFSETQ. The CDR3 extends over 15 amino acids. V was pared by 4 bases and J by 4 bases, with 6 bases of the junction left unmatched. As originally analysed: The authors estimated nucleated cell counts from reference gene primer amplification. Assay: immunoSEQ multiplex PCR; the TCRdb copy retains only in-frame clones and omits some. The V and J calls and clone size come from that table; D and trimming were worked out from the DNA. The sample consists of 200,000 or so clones, about 82% of them appearing once. The receptor was isolated from a woman older than 75 with acute or convalescent COVID-19. The chain couples TRBV5-1 to TRBJ2-1, with TRBD1 matching 9 bases. Material for sequencing was peripheral blood. DNA for the CDR3: TGCGCCAGCAGCCGGGACAGGGACTCTTACAATGAGCAGTTCTTC. This sequence encodes CASSRDRDSYNEQFF.